Each of the 20 T cell receptor beta chains below was sequenced from the same sample in a study of Ad26.COV2.S vaccination and SARS-CoV-2 variants. The table came from immunoSEQ multiplex PCR; TCRdb's copy has only in-frame clones and leaves some out. Among some 180,000 clones listed, 70% to 90% were seen once. Sequencing used peripheral blood, obtained after recovery from COVID-19. These receptors were collected from a human donor who had recovered from COVID-19.

This clone was observed a single time. Other DNA sequences from this sample encode an identical CDR3 as well. The V and J genes are TRBV5-1 and TRBJ2-7; the D gene is possibly TRBD2 (5 bases). Germline V CDR1 and CDR2: SGHRS, YFSETQ. With 4 bases removed from V and 0 bases from J, the gap between germline ends came to 8 bases. The CDR3 is 13 residues long. The DNA for the CDR3 is TGCGCCAGCAGCCTAGACTACTCCTACGAGCAGTACTTC. Its translation: CASSLDYSYEQYF.

The chain uses TRBV19 and TRBJ1-2, with 8 bases matching TRBD1. J lost 6 bases, V lost 4 bases, and 10 bases had no gene match. CDR3 length: 15 amino acids. From germline, CDR1 is LNHDA and CDR2 SQIVND (reference sequence). The CDR3 bases are TGTGCCAGTAGTAGAGAGGGACAGGTTTGGGATGGCTACACCTTC. Its protein is CASSREGQVWDGYTF.

The rearrangement uses TRBV4-1 and TRBJ1-1; no clear D gene. CDR1 MGHRA and CDR2 YSYEKL come from the germline V gene. V dropped 3 bases and J dropped 2 bases, with 7 bases sitting between them. This CDR3 is 13 amino acids long. CDR3 nucleotides: TGCGCCAGCAGCCATGGGAGTAACACTGAAGCTTTCTTT. This encodes CASSHGSNTEAFF.

This clone has only a few counts. The chain recombines TRBV30 with TRBJ1-1; D is ambiguous. The length of the CDR3 is 15 residues. The V end was cut by 0 bases, the J end by 8 bases, with 19 bases between. Germline V lookup: CDR1 GTSNPN, CDR2 SVGIG (reference sequence). CDR3 protein: CAWSVQQAHFTEAFF. The DNA for the CDR3 is TGTGCCTGGAGTGTACAGCAGGCGCACTTCACGGAAGCTTTCTTT.

The chain combines TRBV14 with TRBJ2-2; TRBD2 matches at 15 bases. Germline trimming cut 0 bases from V and 4 bases from J; bases unmatched to any gene: 6. This CDR3 is built from 19 residues. The germline gives CDR1 SGHDN, CDR2 FVKESK. The CDR3 nucleotides read TGTGCCAGCAGCCAAGACTGGACTAGCGGGGGGGCTGTCACCGGGGAGCTGTTTTTT. Its translation is CASSQDWTSGGAVTGELFF.

The chain has TRBV29-1 and TRBJ1-1; TRBD1 matches at 9 bases. The germline V gene encodes CDR1 SQVTM and CDR2 ANQGSEA. Trimming cost V 3 bases and J 6 bases; bases outside gene matches: 2. The CDR3 extends over 12 amino acids. CDR3 DNA sequence: TGCAGCGTTGAGACAGGGGGATCTGAAGCTTTCTTT. It codes for CSVETGGSEAFF.

This sequence joins TRBV2 and TRBJ2-1; D is possibly TRBD2 (6 bases). Trimming removed 1 base at V and 6 bases at J, with 10 bases between. Germline CDR1 and CDR2: SNHLY and FYNNEI. CDR3 length equals 14 residues. The chain's CDR3 is CASSEEVAVNEQFF. The CDR3 DNA sequence: TGTGCCAGCAGTGAAGAGGTAGCGGTCAATGAGCAGTTCTTC.

V usage is TRBV7-8 and J usage is TRBJ1-5; a possible D gene is TRBD1 (5 bases). The CDR3 totals 15 residues. Germline CDR1 SGHVS, CDR2 FQNEAQ. V dropped 4 bases and J dropped 2 bases, with 12 bases sitting between them. The CDR3 DNA sequence: TGTGCCAGCAGCTCAGTAGTGGGACGCAATCAGCCCCAGCATTTT. It specifies CASSSVVGRNQPQHF.

This clone has more than one count but fewer than ten. The chain joins TRBV5-5 to TRBJ1-1; D call uncertain. This CDR3 spans 11 amino acids. The V end lost 6 bases, the J end lost 5 bases, and 8 bases lay between the germline ends. Germline lookup yields CDR1 SGHKS and CDR2 YYEKEE (reference sequence). The CDR3 loop is CASTKGTEAFF. Here the CDR3 DNA reads TGTGCCAGCACGAAAGGTACTGAAGCTTTCTTT.

The gene calls are TRBV11-2 and TRBJ1-1; D not resolved. CDR3 size: 14 residues. Germline-derived CDR1 and CDR2 are SGHAT and FQNNGV. V was trimmed by 1 base and J by 1 base, leaving 7 bases between them. The CDR3 loop reads CASSLGQWNTEAFF. The CDR3 region has the DNA TGTGCCAGCAGCTTAGGCCAGTGGAACACTGAAGCTTTCTTT.

This rearrangement joins TRBV11-2 to TRBJ2-1; D gene ambiguous. V was pared by 8 bases and J by 3 bases, with 17 bases between. The CDR3 covers 15 residues. Germline V gene lookup returns CDR1 SGHAT and CDR2 FQNNGV. The CDR3 DNA follows: TGTGCCAGCGGCCGGCGCATAGGCCTCTACAATGAGCAGTTCTTC. It is translated as CASGRRIGLYNEQFF. Looking up the rest from reference TRBV11-2 and TRBJ2-1 gives the full variable domain: EAGVAQSPRYKIIEKRQSVAFWCNPISGHATLYWYQQILGQGPKLLIQFQNNGVVDDSQLPKDRFSAERLKGVDSTLKIQPAKLEDSAVYLCASGRRIGLYNEQFFGPGTRLTVL.

The CDR3 DNA is TGTGCCAGCAGTGAATCATCCCAGGTCTCCACAGATACGCAGTATTTT. Protein: CASSESSQVSTDTQYF. The rearrangement links TRBV25-1 to TRBJ2-3, with D uncertain. The CDR3 is 16 amino acids. Germline V gene lookup returns CDR1 MGHDK and CDR2 SYGVNS. Between the trimmed V and J ends, which lost 1 base and 2 bases, there was a span of 13 bases.

In its sample, this clone was seen once. The chain has TRBV27 and TRBJ1-5; D unclear. The CDR3 runs 15 residues. The germline V and J ends were trimmed by 5 bases and 6 bases, with 17 bases remaining between them. Per germline, CDR1 MNHEY and CDR2 SMNVEV (reference sequence). In nucleotides, the CDR3 is TGTGCCAGCAGTCCCGACGGGCCAGCAGTTCAGCCCCAGCATTTT. Protein: CASSPDGPAVQPQHF.

This chain joins TRBV7-8 and TRBJ1-1; D might be TRBD1 (5 bases). Per germline, CDR1 SGHVS and CDR2 FQNEAQ. The V end lost 4 bases, the J end lost 5 bases, and 11 bases lay between the germline ends. CDR3 length: 13 amino acids. The CDR3 DNA reads TGTGCCAGCAGCTCACCTGAGGGGACTGAAGCTTTCTTT. Protein product: CASSSPEGTEAFF.

V gene TRBV28 combines with J gene TRBJ2-5, with D perhaps TRBD2 (6 bases). This CDR3 is built from 15 residues. Trimming removed 6 bases from V and 5 bases from J, with 19 bases in between. Per germline, CDR1 MDHEN and CDR2 SYDVKM. CDR3 region: CASSPGTAGEETQYF. Written as DNA, the CDR3 is TGTGCCAGCAGCCCGGGGACTGCCGGGGAGGAGACCCAGTACTTC.

This CDR3 reads CASSYSSGDGANVLTF. CDR3 coding DNA: TGTGCCAGCAGTTACTCAAGTGGGGATGGGGCCAACGTCCTGACTTTC. The V gene is TRBV6-5, the J gene TRBJ2-6; D gene uncertain. The V gene lost 0 bases and the J gene lost 3 bases, with 9 bases spanning the gap. Germline V lookup: CDR1 MNHEY, CDR2 SVGAGI. This CDR3 is 16 amino acids long.

V is TRBV7-9 and J is TRBJ2-7; D is unresolved. The CDR3 is made up of 14 amino acids. V was clipped by 4 bases and J by 3 bases, with 13 bases between them. Germline V gene lookup returns CDR1 SEHNR and CDR2 FQNEAQ (reference sequence). In DNA, the CDR3 is TGTGCCAGCAGCTCCCAAGAGGTACTCTACGAGCAGTACTTC. This sequence encodes CASSSQEVLYEQYF.

The chain employs TRBV6-5 and TRBJ2-7; perhaps D is TRBD1 or TRBD2 (6 bases each). This CDR3 comprises 13 residues. V dropped 7 bases and J dropped 0 bases, with 10 bases sitting between them. The germline gives CDR1 MNHEY, CDR2 SVGAGI. The CDR3 loop is CASKGGFSYEQYF. CDR3 in DNA: TGTGCCAGCAAGGGGGGCTTCTCCTACGAGCAGTACTTC.

CDR3 nucleotide sequence: TGTGCCAGCTCGCAGACAGGGTCGAACACCGGGGAGCTGTTTTTT. Amino acids: CASSQTGSNTGELFF. The chain employs TRBV18 and TRBJ2-2; TRBD1 matches at 7 bases. Looked up from germline, CDR1 is KGHSH and CDR2 is LQKENI. The ends lost 6 bases at V and 0 bases at J; junction bases unmatched: 4. The length of the CDR3 is 15 residues.

The chain employs TRBV2 and TRBJ1-6; no definite D call. V gave up 7 bases and J gave up 8 bases, with 9 bases separating them. Germline CDR1 and CDR2: SNHLY and FYNNEI. This CDR3 is 12 amino acids long. The CDR3 loop is CASKPEDSPLHF. The CDR3 nucleotides are TGTGCCAGCAAACCCGAGGATTCACCCCTCCACTTT.